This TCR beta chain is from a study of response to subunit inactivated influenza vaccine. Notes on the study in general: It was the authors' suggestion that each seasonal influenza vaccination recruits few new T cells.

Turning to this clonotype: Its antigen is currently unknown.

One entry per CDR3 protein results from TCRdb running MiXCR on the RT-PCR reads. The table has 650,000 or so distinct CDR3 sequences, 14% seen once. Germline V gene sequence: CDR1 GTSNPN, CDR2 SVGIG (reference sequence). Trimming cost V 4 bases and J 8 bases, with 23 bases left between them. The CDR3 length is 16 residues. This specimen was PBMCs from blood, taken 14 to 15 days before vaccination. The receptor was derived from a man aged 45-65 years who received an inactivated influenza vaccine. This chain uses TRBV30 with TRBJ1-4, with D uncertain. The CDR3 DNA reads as TGTGCCTGGACTCCAAGGCGAGTGGGGAGGCAAGAAAAACTGTTTTTT. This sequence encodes CAWTPRRVGRQEKLFF.